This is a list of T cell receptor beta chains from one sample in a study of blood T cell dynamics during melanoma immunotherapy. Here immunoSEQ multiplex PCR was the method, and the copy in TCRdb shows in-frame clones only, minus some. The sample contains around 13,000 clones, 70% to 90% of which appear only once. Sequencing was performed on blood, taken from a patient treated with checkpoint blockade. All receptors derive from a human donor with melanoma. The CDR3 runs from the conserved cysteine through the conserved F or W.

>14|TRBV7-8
CASTPSVSTDTQYF
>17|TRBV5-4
CASSFSWASGNTGELFF
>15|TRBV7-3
CASSLIPSPKNIQYF
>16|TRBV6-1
CASSEAVGTGGYGYTF
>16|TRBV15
CATSRGRLAGAYEQYF
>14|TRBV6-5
CASSSVGGNNEQFF
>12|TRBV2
CASSVTRETQYF
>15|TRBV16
CASSQRGGAPETQYF
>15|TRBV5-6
CASSLEGGQIYGYTF
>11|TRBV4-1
CASSQDRTQYF
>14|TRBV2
CASRGDFSYNEQFF
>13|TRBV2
CASNRDRYNEQFF
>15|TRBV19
CASSMTGLSNQPQHF
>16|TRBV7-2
CASRPSAGGTRDTQYF
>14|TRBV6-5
CASSRTGRLETQYF
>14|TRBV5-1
CASSSGQGDYGYTF
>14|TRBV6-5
CASSYGASYNEQFF
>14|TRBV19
CATATSGIYNEQFF
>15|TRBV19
CASSLDRGSGNTIYF
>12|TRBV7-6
CASSETAYEQYF
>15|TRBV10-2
CASRVTSGNTGELFF
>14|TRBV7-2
CASSPPRGGTEAFF
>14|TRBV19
CASSPGQGWTEAFF
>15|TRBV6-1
CASSDVAGGLETQYF
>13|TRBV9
CASSVDDTGELFF
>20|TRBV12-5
CASGLSPRGGLRVHTGELFF
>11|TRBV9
CASQGSGEQYF
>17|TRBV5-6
CASSLAGTSGVKNIQYF
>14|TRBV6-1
CASSEVDGWVSQHF
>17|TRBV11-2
CASSPRGLAGGYNEQFF
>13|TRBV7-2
CASSLLSTDTQYF